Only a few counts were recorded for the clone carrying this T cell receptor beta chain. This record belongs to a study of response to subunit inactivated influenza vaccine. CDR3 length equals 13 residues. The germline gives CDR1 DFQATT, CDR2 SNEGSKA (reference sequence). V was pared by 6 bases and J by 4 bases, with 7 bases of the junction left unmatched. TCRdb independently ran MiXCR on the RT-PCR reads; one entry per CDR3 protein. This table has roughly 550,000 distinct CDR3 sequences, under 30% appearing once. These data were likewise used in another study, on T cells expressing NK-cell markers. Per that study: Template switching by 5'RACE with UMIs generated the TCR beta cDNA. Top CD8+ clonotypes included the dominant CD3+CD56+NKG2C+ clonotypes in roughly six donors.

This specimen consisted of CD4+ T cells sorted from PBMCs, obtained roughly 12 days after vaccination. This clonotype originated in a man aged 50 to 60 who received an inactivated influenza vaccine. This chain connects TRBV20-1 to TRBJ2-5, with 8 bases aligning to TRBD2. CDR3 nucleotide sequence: TGCAGTGCGCGGGGGGCTATGGGAGAGACCCAGTACTTC. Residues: CSARGAMGETQYF.